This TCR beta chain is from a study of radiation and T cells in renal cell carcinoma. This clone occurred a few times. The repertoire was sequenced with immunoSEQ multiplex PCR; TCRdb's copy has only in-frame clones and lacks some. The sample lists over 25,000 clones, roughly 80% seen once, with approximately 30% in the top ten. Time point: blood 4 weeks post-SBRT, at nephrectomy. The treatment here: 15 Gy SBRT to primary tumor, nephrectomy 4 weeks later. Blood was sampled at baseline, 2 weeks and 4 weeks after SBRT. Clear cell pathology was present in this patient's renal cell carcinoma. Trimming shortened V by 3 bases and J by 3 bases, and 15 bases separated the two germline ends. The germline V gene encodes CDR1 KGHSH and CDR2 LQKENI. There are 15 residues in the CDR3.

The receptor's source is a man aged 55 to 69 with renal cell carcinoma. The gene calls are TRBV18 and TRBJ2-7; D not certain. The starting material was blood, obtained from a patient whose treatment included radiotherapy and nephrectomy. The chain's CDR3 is CASSPYSTDLYEQYF. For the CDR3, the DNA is TGTGCCAGCTCACCTTATAGCACAGATCTCTACGAGCAGTACTTC.